These T cell receptor beta chains were read from a single sample in a study of blood T cell repertoires in COVID-19. Clones were read by immunoSEQ multiplex PCR, and TCRdb kept only the in-frame ones, dropping some. The sample consists of approximately 89,000 clones, around 96% of them appearing once. Sequencing was done on a sample of peripheral blood. The source is a human donor with active COVID-19. The donor label of this sample is uncertain. The CDR3 runs from the conserved cysteine through the conserved F or W. The order of the fields is CDR3 length, D gene, clone size, V gene, J gene, CDR3 protein, CDR3 DNA. D genes are given only for firm matches. Rows may omit the clone size; those that give it use once, few, many or a size class.

len: 10; d_gene: .; abundance: once; v_gene: TRBV19; j_gene: TRBJ2-5; CDR3aa: CAGGAETQYF; CDR3nt: TGTGCCGGGGGCGCGGAGACCCAGTACTTC
len: 14; d_gene: TRBD1; abundance: .; v_gene: TRBV29-1; j_gene: TRBJ2-2; CDR3aa: CSVGTGEVIGELFF; CDR3nt: TGCAGCGTGGGGACAGGGGAGGTGATCGGGGAGCTGTTTTTT
len: 13; d_gene: .; abundance: .; v_gene: TRBV3-1/TRBV3-2; j_gene: TRBJ1-1; CDR3aa: CASSPRQFPEAFF; CDR3nt: TGTGCCAGCAGCCCGAGACAGTTCCCTGAAGCTTTCTTT
len: 13; d_gene: .; abundance: .; v_gene: TRBV11-2; j_gene: TRBJ2-2; CDR3aa: CASSSPRTGELFF; CDR3nt: TGTGCCAGCAGCTCCCCCCGCACCGGGGAGCTGTTTTTT
len: 16; d_gene: TRBD1; abundance: once; v_gene: TRBV5-4; j_gene: TRBJ2-7; CDR3aa: CASSLGGGQGLYEQYF; CDR3nt: TGTGCCAGCAGCTTGGGAGGGGGACAGGGCCTCTACGAGCAGTACTTC
len: 17; d_gene: .; abundance: .; v_gene: TRBV28; j_gene: TRBJ2-7; CDR3aa: CASNTKRLMSGRYEQYF; CDR3nt: TGTGCCAGCAATACAAAGAGGCTAATGAGTGGCCGCTACGAGCAGTACTTC
len: 17; d_gene: .; abundance: .; v_gene: TRBV7-9; j_gene: TRBJ2-3; CDR3aa: CASSFPTRQASTDTQYF; CDR3nt: TGTGCCAGCAGCTTTCCTACCCGACAGGCTAGCACAGATACGCAGTATTTT
len: 16; d_gene: .; abundance: .; v_gene: TRBV11-3; j_gene: TRBJ2-3; CDR3aa: CASSSRAGYGTDTQYF; CDR3nt: TGTGCCAGCAGCTCCAGGGCGGGGTATGGCACAGATACGCAGTATTTT
len: 13; d_gene: .; abundance: .; v_gene: TRBV12-3/TRBV12-4; j_gene: TRBJ2-1; CDR3aa: CASRTSGVYEQFF; CDR3nt: TGTGCCAGCAGGACATCAGGGGTTTATGAGCAGTTCTTC
len: 15; d_gene: TRBD2; abundance: .; v_gene: TRBV10-3; j_gene: TRBJ2-1; CDR3aa: CAISGTSGSYNEQFF; CDR3nt: TGTGCCATCAGTGGAACTAGCGGGAGTTACAATGAGCAGTTCTTC
len: 12; d_gene: .; abundance: .; v_gene: TRBV5-1; j_gene: TRBJ2-1; CDR3aa: CASSLATNEQFF; CDR3nt: TGCGCCAGCAGCCTAGCGACGAATGAGCAGTTCTTC
len: 15; d_gene: TRBD1; abundance: once; v_gene: TRBV10-1; j_gene: TRBJ2-1; CDR3aa: CASSEGTGHYNEQFF; CDR3nt: TGCGCCAGCAGTGAAGGGACAGGGCACTACAATGAGCAGTTCTTC
len: 15; d_gene: TRBD1; abundance: once; v_gene: TRBV5-8; j_gene: TRBJ1-2; CDR3aa: CASSLRQGVLRGYTF; CDR3nt: TGTGCCAGCAGCTTGAGGCAGGGGGTTCTTCGGGGCTACACCTTC
len: 16; d_gene: TRBD1; abundance: .; v_gene: TRBV9; j_gene: TRBJ1-4; CDR3aa: CASSVGPGQSGEKLFF; CDR3nt: TGTGCCAGCAGCGTAGGACCGGGACAGTCGGGTGAAAAACTGTTTTTT
len: 11; d_gene: .; abundance: .; v_gene: TRBV6-6; j_gene: TRBJ1-1; CDR3aa: CASSYAEQAFF; CDR3nt: TGTGCCAGCAGTTACGCTGAGCAAGCTTTCTTT
len: 15; d_gene: .; abundance: .; v_gene: TRBV7-9; j_gene: TRBJ1-4; CDR3aa: CASSLDFTTNEKLFF; CDR3nt: TGTGCCAGCAGCTTAGATTTCACAACTAATGAAAAACTGTTTTTT
len: 15; d_gene: .; abundance: .; v_gene: TRBV9; j_gene: TRBJ2-3; CDR3aa: CASSARDSGGNTQYF; CDR3nt: TGTGCCAGCAGCGCCCGGGATTCCGGGGGAAATACGCAGTATTTT
len: 16; d_gene: TRBD1; abundance: .; v_gene: TRBV25-1; j_gene: TRBJ2-2; CDR3aa: CASSAPGQGRSGELFF; CDR3nt: TGTGCCAGCAGTGCCCCCGGACAGGGACGTTCCGGGGAGCTGTTTTTT
len: 15; d_gene: TRBD2; abundance: .; v_gene: TRBV9; j_gene: TRBJ2-1; CDR3aa: CASSVVAGHYNEQFF; CDR3nt: TGTGCCAGCAGCGTAGTAGCGGGGCATTACAATGAGCAGTTCTTC
len: 14; d_gene: .; abundance: .; v_gene: TRBV7-2; j_gene: TRBJ1-4; CDR3aa: CASNGGSTNEKLFF; CDR3nt: TGTGCCAGCAACGGGGGTTCAACTAATGAAAAACTGTTTTTT
len: 14; d_gene: .; abundance: .; v_gene: TRBV2; j_gene: TRBJ1-6; CDR3aa: CASSSDSLISPLHF; CDR3nt: TGTGCCAGCAGTAGCGACAGCCTAATTTCACCCCTCCACTTT
len: 14; d_gene: TRBD1; abundance: .; v_gene: TRBV3-1/TRBV3-2; j_gene: TRBJ2-7; CDR3aa: CASSRTGGYYEQYF; CDR3nt: TGTGCCAGCAGCCGGACAGGGGGGTACTACGAGCAGTACTTC
len: 15; d_gene: TRBD1; abundance: .; v_gene: TRBV12-5; j_gene: TRBJ2-2; CDR3aa: CASGLTSQGTGELFF; CDR3nt: TGTGCTAGTGGTTTGACGTCACAGGGGACCGGGGAGCTGTTTTTT
len: 18; d_gene: .; abundance: .; v_gene: TRBV3-1/TRBV3-2; j_gene: TRBJ1-1; CDR3aa: CASSQVTGKRRPSPEAFF; CDR3nt: TGTGCCAGCAGCCAAGTTACTGGTAAGCGTCGTCCTTCCCCTGAAGCTTTCTTT
len: 14; d_gene: TRBD1; abundance: .; v_gene: TRBV18; j_gene: TRBJ2-7; CDR3aa: CASSPRGQGYEQYF; CDR3nt: TGTGCCAGCTCACCACGCGGACAGGGTTACGAGCAGTACTTC
len: 15; d_gene: .; abundance: .; v_gene: TRBV4-2; j_gene: TRBJ2-5; CDR3aa: CASSQLLSLKETQYF; CDR3nt: TGTGCCAGCAGCCAATTGCTATCCCTTAAAGAGACCCAGTACTTC
len: 14; d_gene: .; abundance: .; v_gene: TRBV2; j_gene: TRBJ2-1; CDR3aa: CASGAGTPDNEQFF; CDR3nt: TGTGCCAGCGGTGCCGGGACTCCAGACAATGAGCAGTTCTTC
len: 13; d_gene: TRBD1; abundance: once; v_gene: TRBV27; j_gene: TRBJ2-7; CDR3aa: CASSLVRQGWQYF; CDR3nt: TGTGCCAGCAGTTTAGTCAGACAGGGGTGGCAGTACTTC
len: 14; d_gene: .; abundance: .; v_gene: TRBV5-1; j_gene: TRBJ2-5; CDR3aa: CASSLAGDQETQYF; CDR3nt: TGCGCCAGCAGCTTGGCCGGGGACCAAGAGACCCAGTACTTC
len: 13; d_gene: .; abundance: .; v_gene: TRBV28; j_gene: TRBJ2-7; CDR3aa: CASSFGTAYEQYF; CDR3nt: TGTGCCAGCAGTTTTGGTACAGCCTACGAGCAGTACTTC
len: 15; d_gene: .; abundance: .; v_gene: TRBV11-3; j_gene: TRBJ2-7; CDR3aa: CASSPGRVSTYEQYF; CDR3nt: TGTGCCAGCAGCCCGGGCAGGGTATCCACTTACGAGCAGTACTTC
len: 13; d_gene: TRBD1; abundance: .; v_gene: TRBV19; j_gene: TRBJ1-1; CDR3aa: CASSDRARTEAFF; CDR3nt: TGTGCCAGTAGTGACAGGGCTAGAACTGAAGCTTTCTTT
len: 14; d_gene: .; abundance: .; v_gene: TRBV19; j_gene: TRBJ2-2; CDR3aa: CASRAAGNTGELFF; CDR3nt: TGTGCCAGCCGGGCTGCGGGAAACACCGGGGAGCTGTTTTTT
len: 10; d_gene: .; abundance: .; v_gene: TRBV20-1; j_gene: TRBJ2-1; CDR3aa: CSAERYEQFF; CDR3nt: TGCAGTGCGGAGCGATACGAGCAGTTCTTC
len: 16; d_gene: .; abundance: .; v_gene: TRBV5-6; j_gene: TRBJ1-2; CDR3aa: CASSLSDSRINYGYTF; CDR3nt: TGTGCCAGCAGCTTGTCTGACAGCCGCATTAACTATGGCTACACCTTC
len: 16; d_gene: .; abundance: .; v_gene: TRBV29-1; j_gene: TRBJ1-4; CDR3aa: CSVEDASGFPNEKLFF; CDR3nt: TGCAGCGTTGAAGATGCTTCCGGTTTCCCGAATGAAAAACTGTTTTTT
len: 13; d_gene: .; abundance: .; v_gene: TRBV5-1; j_gene: TRBJ1-6; CDR3aa: CASSLEQPSPLHF; CDR3nt: TGCGCCAGCAGCTTGGAACAGCCTTCACCCCTCCACTTT